Below are 5 T cell receptor beta chains sequenced from a single sample in a study of blood T cell repertoires in COVID-19. The data were produced by immunoSEQ multiplex PCR, yet TCRdb's version contains in-frame clones alone and is incomplete. The sample includes over 150,000 clones, about 85% seen only once; the top ten take 0.63%. Material for sequencing was peripheral blood. The receptor source for this set is a man aged 55-75 years with COVID-19, enrolled during active disease.

In its sample, this clone was seen a few times. The chain employs TRBV4-3 and TRBJ1-2; no definite D call. V was cut by 4 bases and J by 8 bases, with 14 bases left in between. This CDR3 has 13 residues. In germline, CDR1 is LGHNA, CDR2 YSLEER. The CDR3 bases are TGCGCCAGCAGCCGTGGCGGGGTGGGAGGCTACACCTTC. Translating it yields CASSRGGVGGYTF.

The chain couples TRBV4-3 to TRBJ2-1, with a tentative D call TRBD1 (5 bases). CDR3 length: 14 residues. Germline V gene lookup returns CDR1 LGHNA and CDR2 YSLEER. V shed 1 base and J shed 7 bases, with 11 bases lying between them. CDR3 in amino acids: CASSQGTSQNEQFF. The CDR3 DNA is TGCGCCAGCAGCCAAGGGACAAGCCAAAATGAGCAGTTCTTC.

The chain combines TRBV9 with TRBJ1-1; D gene uncertain. Germline values: CDR1 SGDLS, CDR2 YYNGEE. This CDR3 contains 15 residues. V lost 3 bases to trimming and J lost 2 bases, with 14 bases between them. CDR3 sequence: CASSAESGLNTEAFF. Here the CDR3 DNA reads TGTGCCAGCAGCGCCGAGAGTGGGCTAAACACTGAAGCTTTCTTT.

V usage is TRBV19 and J usage is TRBJ1-2; unclear D gene. The CDR3 is made up of 13 amino acids. Per germline, CDR1 LNHDA and CDR2 SQIVND (reference sequence). The V end was cut by 3 bases, the J end by 7 bases, with 12 bases between. The CDR3 sequence is CASSMLLGGGYTF. In DNA form, the CDR3 reads TGTGCCAGTAGTATGTTATTGGGAGGTGGCTACACCTTC.

This chain uses TRBV24-1 with TRBJ2-1, with 7 bases that match TRBD1. The V gene's germline CDR1 is KGHDR and CDR2 SFDVKD. After removal of 3 bases from V and 4 bases from J, the junction contained 8 bases not matched to a gene. CDR3 length: 16 amino acids. The CDR3 coding sequence is TGTGCCACCAGTGATCCGCGACAGGGTAATTACAATGAGCAGTTCTTC. This codes for CATSDPRQGNYNEQFF.